The following is a T cell receptor beta chain sequence with its context. This record comes from a study of regulatory T cells in long-lasting Graves disease. V shed 0 bases and J shed 5 bases, with 11 bases lying between them. Per germline, CDR1 SGHKS and CDR2 YYEKEE (reference sequence). CDR3 length: 14 amino acids. Time point of the sample: newly diagnosed GD, antithyroid drugs for less than 3 months. Researchers made the TCR library from RNA that was extracted from PBMCs. Both iRepertoire HTBI primers and Arm-PCR of CDR3 regions were used to build the TCR beta libraries. TCRdb passed the multiplex PCR reads through MiXCR, listing each CDR3 protein once. Of about 470,000 distinct CDR3 sequences listed, about 15% are singletons. These data were also filed under a second study, of T cells in Graves' hyperthyroidism and ophthalmopathy. That paper states: Stability of Graves' hyperthyroidism was defined as absent ophthalmopathy progression within 18 months.

This TCR came from a woman aged 30 to 39 with Graves disease. The source material was peripheral blood mononuclear cells (PBMCs), sampled at new diagnosis, from a patient treated with antithyroid drugs. The genes are TRBV5-5 and TRBJ1-1; a weak D match, TRBD1 (5 bases). The DNA for the CDR3 is TGTGCCAGCAGCTTGGGGACATTGCGGACTGAAGCTTTCTTT. As protein: CASSLGTLRTEAFF.